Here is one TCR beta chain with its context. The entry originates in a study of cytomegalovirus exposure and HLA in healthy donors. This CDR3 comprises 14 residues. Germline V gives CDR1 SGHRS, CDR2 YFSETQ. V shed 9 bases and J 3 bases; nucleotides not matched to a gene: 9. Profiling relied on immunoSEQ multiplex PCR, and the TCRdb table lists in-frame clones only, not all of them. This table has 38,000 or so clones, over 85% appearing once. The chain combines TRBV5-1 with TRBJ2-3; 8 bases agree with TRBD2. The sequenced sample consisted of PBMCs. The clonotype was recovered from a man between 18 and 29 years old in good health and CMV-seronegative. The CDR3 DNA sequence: TGCGCCACCACACCGGGGGGGTATACAGATACGCAGTATTTT. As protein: CATTPGGYTDTQYF. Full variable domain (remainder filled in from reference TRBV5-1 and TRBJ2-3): KAGVTQTPRYLIKTRGQQVTLSCSPISGHRSVSWYQQTPGQGLQFLFEYFSETQRNKGNFPGRFSGRQFSNSRSEMNVSTLELGDSALYLCATTPGGYTDTQYFGPGTRLTVL.